Listed here are 20 T cell receptor beta chains from one sample, sequenced in a study of blood T cell repertoires in COVID-19 (dated by TCRdb to the early 2020s). Library prep was done by the immunoSEQ multiplex PCR assay. TCRdb stores this immuneACCESS table with in-frame sequences only. Part of the clones is absent; in the studies checked, under half of the shortfall reflects unresolved V genes, and no reason is known for the rest. The table for this sample lists more than 300,000 clones; around nine tenths of them were counted only once. Of the sample, around 3.9% is held by the ten largest clones. The sequenced material came from PBMCs or T cells enriched from blood (not recorded which). These receptors were collected from a young woman who had been exposed to COVID-19.

The gene calls are TRBV15 and TRBJ2-2, with D possibly matching TRBD1 (6 bases). This CDR3 is 14 amino acids long. The germline V gene has CDR1 LNHNV and CDR2 YYDKDF (reference sequence). Trimming stripped 1 base from V and 6 bases from J, with 9 bases between. Here the CDR3 DNA reads TGTGCCACCAGCAGAGTGGACAGCGCCGGGGAGCTGTTTTTT. Its protein is CATSRVDSAGELFF.

This chain joins TRBV9 and TRBJ2-1, with TRBD2 matching 8 bases. CDR3 size: 17 residues. Trimming at V came to 0 bases and at J to 1 base, leaving 6 bases not matched to a gene. The V gene's germline CDR1 is SGDLS and CDR2 YYNGEE. The CDR3 reads CASSVELGGGSYNEQFF. The CDR3 DNA sequence: TGTGCCAGCAGCGTAGAGCTAGGCGGGGGGTCCTACAATGAGCAGTTCTTC. Supplemented by reference TRBV9 and TRBJ2-1, the full variable domain reads DSGVTQTPKHLITATGQRVTLRCSPRSGDLSVYWYQQSLDQGLQFLIQYYNGEERAKGNILERFSAQQFPDLHSELNLSSLELGDSALYFCASSVELGGGSYNEQFFGPGTRLTVL.

This clone was detected only a few times. The chain links TRBV5-1 to TRBJ1-5; no reliable D call. V lost 3 bases to trimming and J lost 5 bases, with 9 bases between them. The CDR3 length is 13 residues. The germline CDR1 and CDR2 sequences are SGHRS and YFSETQ. CDR3 amino acids: CASSWEGDQPQHF. In nucleotides, the CDR3 is TGCGCCAGCAGCTGGGAGGGTGATCAGCCCCAGCATTTT.

This clone occurred once. This sequence joins TRBV30 and TRBJ1-6; D remains unclear. V was trimmed by 3 bases and J by 8 bases, leaving 14 bases between them. CDR1 is GTSNPN, CDR2 SVGIG, per germline (reference sequence). The CDR3 covers 14 residues. For the CDR3, the DNA is TGTGCCTGGAGAGGAGGGCCATGGGATTCACCCCTCCACTTT. Its translation: CAWRGGPWDSPLHF.

The chain uses TRBV4-3 and TRBJ2-1; D not resolved. This CDR3 is 14 amino acids long. Germline values: CDR1 LGHNA, CDR2 YSLEER. Deletions cut 0 bases from V and 3 bases from J, with 6 bases between. In DNA, the CDR3 is TGCGCCAGCAGCCAAGATGCAGACTACAATGAGCAGTTCTTC. It encodes CASSQDADYNEQFF.

This clone has just one count. The chain uses TRBV5-8 and TRBJ2-2; D is possibly TRBD1 (6 bases). The CDR3 sequence is 15 residues long. Germline V gene data show CDR1 as SGHTS and CDR2 as YDEGEE. CDR3 coding DNA: TGTGTCTCCACCCCGGGACATACGAACACCGGGGAGCTGTTTTTT. Translating gives CVSTPGHTNTGELFF.

The rearrangement links TRBV4-2 to TRBJ1-3; 8 bases map to TRBD1. V lost 0 bases to trimming and J lost 2 bases; unmatched junction nucleotides: 3. Germline V gene sequence: CDR1 LGHNA, CDR2 YNFKEQ. This CDR3 is built from 16 residues. The DNA of the CDR3 is TGTGCCAGCAGCCAAGACGGGACAGGCACTGGAAACACCATATATTTT. Translating gives CASSQDGTGTGNTIYF.

The chain carries TRBV7-9 and TRBJ1-2; 10 nucleotides agree with TRBD1. With V trimmed by 3 bases and J by 6 bases, 16 bases remained unmatched. There are 18 residues in the CDR3. Looked up from germline, CDR1 is SEHNR and CDR2 is FQNEAQ (reference sequence). CDR3 loop: CASSFSTGGAIPQNGYTF. The CDR3 DNA follows: TGTGCCAGCAGCTTCTCGACAGGGGGCGCGATCCCACAGAATGGCTACACCTTC.

This rearrangement joins TRBV24-1 to TRBJ2-7; 8 nucleotides match TRBD2. This CDR3 has 15 residues. The J segment lost 3 bases and the V segment lost 6 bases, leaving 9 bases of the junction unmatched. CDR1 is KGHDR, CDR2 SFDVKD, per germline. The CDR3 loop reads CATSSSGTSIYEQYF. CDR3 nucleotides: TGTGCCACCAGTAGCTCCGGGACTAGTATCTACGAGCAGTACTTC.

The chain couples TRBV5-1 to TRBJ2-1; 11 bases match TRBD1. CDR1 SGHRS and CDR2 YFSETQ come from the germline V gene. This CDR3 has 15 amino acids. The V segment lost 3 bases and the J segment 9 bases; nucleotides outside the gene matches: 8. The CDR3 DNA is TGCGCCAGCAGCTCAACGGGACAGGGGGTTGGTGAGCAGTTCTTC. Amino acid sequence: CASSSTGQGVGEQFF.

The J gene is TRBJ1-2, the V gene TRBV19, with D unclear. This CDR3 has 13 amino acids. V was cut by 5 bases and J by 6 bases, with 13 bases left in between. From germline, CDR1 is LNHDA and CDR2 SQIVND (reference sequence). The CDR3 DNA follows: TGTGCCAGTAGTGATAGGACGGGAGATGGCTACACCTTC. It specifies CASSDRTGDGYTF.

The chain carries TRBV5-5 and TRBJ2-7, with D perhaps matching TRBD2 (6 bases). Germline V CDR1 and CDR2: SGHKS, YYEKEE (reference sequence). Trimming removed 2 bases from V and 2 bases from J, with 14 bases in between. This CDR3 is built from 15 residues. The chain's CDR3 is CASSFGGDRAYEQYF. As DNA, the CDR3 is TGTGCCAGCAGCTTTGGCGGGGACCGGGCCTACGAGCAGTACTTC.

V and J are TRBV2 and TRBJ1-2, with D hard to call. Germline CDR1 SNHLY, CDR2 FYNNEI. This CDR3 spans 14 amino acids. V was pared by 1 base and J by 0 bases, with 6 bases between. This CDR3 is CASSEGGSNYGYTF. The CDR3 DNA is TGTGCCAGCAGTGAAGGAGGGTCTAACTATGGCTACACCTTC.

This CDR3 is CASRVPAAEGSVTF. Here the CDR3 DNA reads TGTGCCAGCAGGGTGCCAGCAGCGGAAGGATCGGTCACCTTC. The chain recombines TRBV7-2 with TRBJ1-2; D is uncertain. The germline CDR1 and CDR2 sequences are SGHTA and FQGNSA. The CDR3 covers 14 residues. The V end was cut by 6 bases, the J end by 13 bases, with 24 bases between.

The chain has TRBV27 and TRBJ1-1, with 7 bases that match TRBD1. Germline V lookup: CDR1 MNHEY, CDR2 SMNVEV (reference sequence). J was trimmed by 4 bases and V by 5 bases; bases with no gene match: 4. The CDR3 is 13 amino acids. CDR3 sequence reads: CASSNWDSTEAFF. The CDR3, as DNA: TGTGCCAGCAGTAACTGGGACAGCACTGAAGCTTTCTTT.

The chain joins TRBV10-3 to TRBJ1-1, with D unresolved. Trimming removed 0 bases at V and 2 bases at J, with 10 bases between. Germline CDR1 and CDR2: ENHRY and SYGVKD. The CDR3 consists of 15 residues. The DNA for the CDR3 is TGTGCCATCAGTGAGTCCGCGTTGGTTAACACTGAAGCTTTCTTT. It codes for CAISESALVNTEAFF.

The chain couples TRBV20-1 to TRBJ2-7; unclear D gene. Germline values: CDR1 DFQATT, CDR2 SNEGSKA (reference sequence). The ends were cut back, 4 bases at V and 1 base at J, with 11 bases in the middle. The CDR3 length is 13 residues. This CDR3 reads CSATDWPSYEQYF. For the CDR3, the DNA is TGCAGTGCTACTGATTGGCCATCCTACGAGCAGTACTTC.

This chain uses TRBV6-1 with TRBJ1-6; D is undetermined. Germline CDR1 MNHNS, CDR2 SASEGT. V was cut by 2 bases and J by 2 bases, with 13 bases left in between. The CDR3 runs 17 residues. The chain's CDR3 is CASSEWERSPYNSPLHF. CDR3 nucleotide sequence: TGTGCCAGCAGTGAATGGGAGAGGTCCCCCTATAATTCACCCCTCCACTTT.

The chain combines TRBV7-2 with TRBJ2-2; a possible D gene is TRBD1 (5 bases). CDR3 length: 15 residues. Trimming removed 3 bases from V and 4 bases from J, with 12 bases in between. Germline lookup yields CDR1 SGHTA and CDR2 FQGNSA. The CDR3 spells CASSFSRQFTGELFF. The DNA for the CDR3 is TGTGCCAGCAGCTTTAGCCGACAGTTCACCGGGGAGCTGTTTTTT.

The chain joins TRBV19 to TRBJ2-3, with 9 bases lining up with TRBD2. CDR1 is LNHDA, CDR2 SQIVND, per germline (reference sequence). With 4 bases clipped from V and 2 bases from J, the junction kept 7 bases outside the gene matches. The CDR3 extends over 16 amino acids. CDR3 in DNA: TGTGCCAGTAGTACGGGGACTAGCATGACCACAGATACGCAGTATTTT. This codes for CASSTGTSMTTDTQYF. Full variable domain (remainder filled in from reference TRBV19 and TRBJ2-3): DGGITQSPKYLFRKEGQNVTLSCEQNLNHDAMYWYRQDPGQGLRLIYYSQIVNDFQKGDIAEGYSVSREKKESFPLTVTSAQKNPTAFYLCASSTGTSMTTDTQYFGPGTRLTVL.